This TCR beta chain was identified in a study of T cell responses to AZD1222 COVID-19 vaccine. Overall study context: Pooled in the analysis were second doses at about 4 or about 12 weeks.

Study conclusions and caveats: Scientists sampled the repertoires only once the peak T cell response had passed. Baseline serostatus was positive in only six AZD1222 recipients. Along spike, vaccine-associated CD4 TCRs were found throughout, with dominance at 160-218 and 743-854.

To note about this clone: No antigen is known for it.

Assay: immunoSEQ multiplex PCR; the TCRdb copy retains only in-frame clones and omits some. The sample comprises tens of thousands of clones, 70% to 90% of which are singletons, and around 9.6% rests with the top ten. Trimming took 5 bases from V and 5 from J, leaving 16 bases between them. Per germline, CDR1 SGHVS and CDR2 FQNEAQ. The CDR3 totals 15 residues. The genes are TRBV7-8 and TRBJ1-5; maybe TRBD1 (5 bases). The sample in question was peripheral blood, obtained on day 0 of AZD1222 vaccination. This receptor was obtained from an adult in good health. In DNA, the CDR3 is TGTGCCAGCAGCCACGCTGGGGGGTCGGATCAGCCCCAGCATTTT. It encodes CASSHAGGSDQPQHF.